This T cell receptor beta chain was captured by sequencing in a study of T cell clonotyping in hematopoietic cell transplantation. Background on the study: Pretransplant recipient samples were taken after cytoreduction.

Germline CDR1 is SGHTA and CDR2 is FQGNSA. The trim removed 5 bases at V and 0 bases at J, leaving 7 bases unmatched. CDR3 length equals 17 residues. Time point indicated: recipient sample about 28 days before transplant, after cytoreduction. The protocol was immunoSEQ multiplex PCR, while the TCRdb copy is restricted to in-frame clones and leaves out a portion. This table has roughly 28,000 clones, under 95% appearing once. Points on this clone: Its antigen remains unknown.

Study findings and constraints: Recipient TCR diversity dropped after transplant; expanded clonotypes rose from day 30 to 180. At the given depth, recipient repertoires were over 95% de novo clonotypes.

The J gene is TRBJ2-2, the V gene TRBV7-2; 9 positions agree with TRBD2. The specimen comprised peripheral blood mononuclear cells, sampled before stem cell transplant. The clonotype comes from a man aged 45 to 65 with acute myeloid leukemia. Some clones in this sample may be carry-over from other donors' samples. This CDR3 is CASSITSGLSNTGELFF. DNA of the CDR3: TGTGCCAGCAGCATTACTAGCGGGTTATCGAACACCGGGGAGCTGTTTTTT.